This TCR beta chain was retrieved from a study of technical replicates of blood from a handful of donors. Germline assignment: CDR1 LGHNA and CDR2 YSLEER. Trimming removed 4 bases from V and 2 bases from J, with 14 bases in between. The CDR3 is 16 residues long. TCRdb's copy holds only in-frame clones and misses some; the assay was immunoSEQ multiplex PCR. The sample includes some 60,000 clones, about 89% of them seen just once. This sequence originates from a human donor in good health. Some clones in this sample may be carry-over from other donors' samples. The material sequenced was PBMCs. V usage is TRBV4-3 and J usage is TRBJ2-2, with D possibly being TRBD2 (5 bases). The chain's CDR3 is CASSRGAELNTGELFF. The CDR3 coding sequence is TGCGCCAGCAGCCGAGGAGCGGAGCTTAACACCGGGGAGCTGTTTTTT.